This is a list of T cell receptor beta chains from one sample in a study of cytomegalovirus exposure and HLA in healthy donors. TCRdb's table, derived via immunoSEQ multiplex PCR, lists solely in-frame clones and lacks some. The data contain approximately 150,000 clones, around 84% of them singletons. The sequencing input was PBMCs. The receptor source for this set is a boy aged 2 to 10 in good health and CMV-seronegative. Each CDR3 is given with its conserved first and last residue. Each record gives: clone size, V gene, D gene, J gene, CDR3 protein, CDR3 DNA. The D gene is left open where the match is weak. Only some rows state a clone size, as once, few, many or a class for expanded clones.

>NA|TRBV6-6|TRBD1|TRBJ1-1
CASSMTGVMNTEAFF
TGTGCCAGCAGTATGACAGGGGTAATGAACACTGAAGCTTTCTTT
>NA|TRBV15|TRBD2|TRBJ2-2
CATSREREPNTGELFF
TGTGCCACCAGCAGAGAGCGGGAGCCGAACACCGGGGAGCTGTTTTTT
>NA|TRBV5-6|TRBD1|TRBJ2-1
CASTTGTGVYNEQFF
TGTGCCAGCACCACCGGGACAGGGGTCTACAATGAGCAGTTCTTC
>NA|TRBV19|NA|TRBJ1-5
CASSIPGDPPCPQHF
TGTGCCAGTAGTATCCCGGGGGACCCACCTTGCCCCCAGCATTTT
>NA|TRBV4-1|NA|TRBJ1-1
CASSQNLPRLRSRVNTEAFF
TGCGCCAGCAGCCAAAACCTCCCGCGTCTTCGATCCAGGGTGAACACTGAAGCTTTCTTT
>NA|TRBV20-1|NA|TRBJ2-7
CSAQGTDEQYF
TGCAGTGCGCAAGGGACTGACGAGCAGTACTTC
>NA|TRBV5-1|TRBD1|TRBJ2-2
CASSGGQGSRNTGELFF
TGCGCCAGCAGCGGGGGACAGGGGAGTAGGAACACCGGGGAGCTGTTTTTT
>NA|TRBV7-8|TRBD1|TRBJ1-3
CASSLRTGLIRSGNTIYF
TGTGCCAGCAGCTTGAGGACAGGACTGATCCGCTCTGGAAACACCATATATTTT
>NA|TRBV7-9|TRBD2|TRBJ2-5
CASSLRRGGRAVPQETQYF
TGTGCCAGCAGCTTGCGGAGGGGCGGGAGGGCAGTTCCCCAAGAGACCCAGTACTTC
>NA|TRBV19|NA|TRBJ1-1
CAASRVQNTEAFF
TGTGCCGCCTCCCGCGTTCAGAACACTGAAGCTTTCTTT
>NA|TRBV9|NA|TRBJ2-2
CASSVEEGGPPPGELFF
TGTGCCAGCAGCGTAGAGGAGGGGGGGCCCCCGCCGGGGGAGCTGTTTTTT
>NA|TRBV11-2|NA|TRBJ1-1
CASSFTRQNTEAFF
TGTGCCAGCAGCTTCACCAGACAGAACACTGAAGCTTTCTTT
>NA|TRBV9|TRBD2|TRBJ2-7
CASSPRTSGRDTTRQYF
TGTGCCAGCAGCCCCCGGACTAGCGGGAGAGATACTACGAGGCAGTACTTC
>few|TRBV7-2|NA|TRBJ2-7
CASSLIRGTRYEQYF
TGTGCCAGCAGCTTAATACGGGGGACCCGCTACGAGCAGTACTTC
>NA|TRBV7-2|NA|TRBJ2-2
CASRQLGGGNTGELFF
TGTGCCAGCAGACAACTCGGGGGAGGAAACACCGGGGAGCTGTTTTTT
>NA|TRBV6-1|NA|TRBJ1-2
CASSDRGPFYGYTF
TGTGCCAGCAGTGACAGGGGTCCGTTCTATGGCTACACCTTC
>NA|TRBV9|TRBD1|TRBJ1-6
CASSVEGGQGFDSPLHF
TGTGCCAGCAGCGTAGAGGGGGGACAGGGGTTTGATTCACCCCTCCACTTT
>NA|TRBV6-1|TRBD1|TRBJ2-7
CASRDVRDRGYEQYF
TGTGCCAGCAGAGATGTCCGGGACAGGGGGTACGAGCAGTACTTC
>NA|TRBV5-1|NA|TRBJ2-7
CASSPAGYEQYF
TGCGCCAGCAGCCCCGCCGGCTACGAGCAGTACTTC
>NA|TRBV29-1|TRBD2|TRBJ2-7
CSVEVAGAEQYF
TGCAGCGTTGAAGTCGCGGGAGCCGAGCAGTACTTC
>NA|TRBV7-9|TRBD1|TRBJ1-2
CAGSLESQGIDGYTF
TGTGCCGGCAGCTTAGAATCACAGGGGATTGATGGCTACACCTTC
>NA|TRBV7-2|TRBD2|TRBJ2-1
CASSPRTRWNEQFF
TGTGCCAGCAGCCCCCGGACTAGATGGAATGAGCAGTTCTTC
>NA|TRBV5-1|NA|TRBJ1-1
CASSIRGVGTEAFF
TGCGCCAGCAGCATCAGGGGAGTTGGCACTGAAGCTTTCTTT
>once|TRBV11-2|TRBD1|TRBJ2-7
CASSSSGQGTYEQYF
TGTGCCAGCAGCTCATCGGGACAGGGCACCTACGAGCAGTACTTC
>NA|TRBV9|TRBD1|TRBJ2-3
CASSVDSGGTDTQYF
TGTGCCAGCAGCGTAGATTCAGGGGGCACGGATACGCAGTATTTT
>NA|TRBV7-6|TRBD1|TRBJ1-2
CASSLLSTGNFNYGYTF
TGTGCCAGCAGCTTGCTGTCGACAGGGAATTTTAACTATGGCTACACCTTC
>NA|TRBV11-3|NA|TRBJ2-1
CASSLLSNEQFF
TGTGCCAGCAGCCTCCTTTCCAATGAGCAGTTCTTC
>NA|TRBV5-5|TRBD1|TRBJ2-1
CASSSTGGTSREQFF
TGTGCCAGCAGCTCTACAGGGGGCACTTCTCGTGAGCAGTTCTTC
>NA|TRBV9|NA|TRBJ1-1
CASSVEAVMNTEAFF
TGTGCCAGCAGCGTAGAGGCGGTTATGAACACTGAAGCTTTCTTT
>few|TRBV11-3|NA|TRBJ2-7
CASSYRRDKSYEQYF
TGTGCCAGCAGCTACCGAAGGGACAAATCCTACGAGCAGTACTTC
>NA|TRBV9|TRBD2|TRBJ2-7
CASSVAGTTYEQYF
TGTGCCAGCAGCGTGGCGGGGACTACCTACGAGCAGTACTTC
>NA|TRBV7-2|TRBD1|TRBJ1-1
CASSFRTGGEAFF
TGTGCCAGCAGCTTTAGGACAGGGGGAGAGGCTTTCTTT
>NA|TRBV4-3|TRBD1|TRBJ2-7
CASSQLQGDGYEQYF
TGCGCCAGCAGCCAGCTTCAGGGGGACGGCTACGAGCAGTACTTC
>NA|TRBV23-1|TRBD2|TRBJ2-7
CATLRGRAGANYEQYF
TGCGCCACACTCCGGGGACGAGCGGGAGCGAACTACGAGCAGTACTTC
>NA|TRBV5-1|TRBD1|TRBJ2-7
CASSFDRVSYEQYF
TGCGCCAGCAGCTTCGACAGGGTAAGCTACGAGCAGTACTTC
>NA|TRBV7-2|NA|TRBJ1-5
CASSLLTVNQPQHF
TGTGCCAGCAGCTTATTAACAGTCAATCAGCCCCAGCATTTT
>few|TRBV19|NA|TRBJ1-4
CASSKGTPGNEKLFF
TGTGCCAGTAGTAAGGGGACTCCGGGGAATGAAAAACTGTTTTTT
>NA|TRBV19|TRBD1|TRBJ2-7
CASSTRQGTSYEQYF
TGTGCCAGTAGTACGCGACAGGGGACCTCCTACGAGCAGTACTTC
>NA|TRBV18|NA|TRBJ2-2
CASSPQLVTGELFF
TGTGCCAGCTCACCACAGCTGGTCACCGGGGAGCTGTTTTTT
>few|TRBV7-6|TRBD2|TRBJ2-3
CASSWIWLAGRETQYF
TGTGCCAGCAGCTGGATTTGGCTAGCGGGAAGGGAGACGCAGTATTTT
>once|TRBV9|NA|TRBJ1-5
CASSVALGLPQHF
TGTGCCAGCAGCGTAGCCCTAGGACTGCCCCAGCATTTT
>NA|TRBV7-7|NA|TRBJ2-7
CASSLVERIPAGYYEQYF
TGTGCCAGCAGCTTAGTAGAACGGATTCCTGCGGGGTACTACGAGCAGTACTTC
>NA|TRBV29-1|NA|TRBJ1-1
CSVGVGWNTEAFF
TGCAGCGTCGGGGTTGGGTGGAACACTGAAGCTTTCTTT
>NA|TRBV6-1|NA|TRBJ1-1
CASRKGQSNTEAFF
TGTGCCAGCAGGAAAGGACAGTCGAACACTGAAGCTTTCTTT
>NA|TRBV5-1|NA|TRBJ2-7
CASTLSTGAFEQYF
TGCGCCAGCACCTTATCAACAGGAGCCTTCGAGCAGTACTTC
>few|TRBV6-5|NA|TRBJ1-1
CASSLTGNTEAFF
TGTGCCAGCAGTCTTACAGGGAACACTGAAGCTTTCTTT
>NA|TRBV4-2|NA|TRBJ1-3
CASSQTPTGPGNTIYF
TGTGCCAGCAGCCAGACGCCGACAGGACCGGGAAACACCATATATTTT
>once|TRBV28|NA|TRBJ2-7
CASSSPSGLTGILDEQYF
TGTGCCAGCAGTTCACCGAGTGGCCTGACAGGAATCCTGGACGAGCAGTACTTC
>NA|TRBV5-1|NA|TRBJ2-7
CASSLALGTSLYEQYF
TGCGCCAGCAGCTTGGCCTTGGGGACTTCACTCTACGAGCAGTACTTC
>NA|TRBV7-9|NA|TRBJ1-5
CASSLVIPGDSNQPQHF
TGTGCCAGCAGCTTAGTCATTCCGGGAGATAGCAATCAGCCCCAGCATTTT
>NA|TRBV2|NA|TRBJ1-6
CASSSGGGYNSPLHF
TGTGCCAGCAGCTCCGGGGGTGGCTATAATTCACCCCTCCACTTT
>NA|TRBV11-3|NA|TRBJ2-1
CASRPGGYNEQFF
TGTGCCAGCAGACCTGGGGGGTACAATGAGCAGTTCTTC
>NA|TRBV19|NA|TRBJ2-1
CASSIKGRNNEQFF
TGTGCCAGTAGTATTAAGGGGAGGAACAATGAGCAGTTCTTC
>NA|TRBV15|TRBD2|TRBJ2-2
CATSAASGGATGELFF
TGTGCCACCAGCGCCGCCAGCGGGGGGGCCACCGGGGAGCTGTTTTTT
>few|TRBV14|NA|TRBJ1-2
CASSPQYGYGYTF
TGTGCCAGCAGCCCGCAATACGGGTATGGCTACACCTTC